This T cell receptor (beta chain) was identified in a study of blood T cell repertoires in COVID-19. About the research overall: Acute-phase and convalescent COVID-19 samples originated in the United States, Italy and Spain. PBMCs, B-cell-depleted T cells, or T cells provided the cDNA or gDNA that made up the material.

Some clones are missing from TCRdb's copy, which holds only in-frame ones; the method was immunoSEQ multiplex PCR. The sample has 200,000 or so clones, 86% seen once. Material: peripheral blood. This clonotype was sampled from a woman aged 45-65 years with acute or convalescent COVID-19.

The CDR3 DNA follows: TGTGCCAGCAGCCGACAGATCCAAGAGACCCAGTACTTC. Residues: CASSRQIQETQYF. V usage is TRBV7-2 and J usage is TRBJ2-5, with D possibly TRBD1 on 5 matching bases. The CDR3 consists of 13 residues. Germline assignment: CDR1 SGHTA and CDR2 FQGNSA. Trimming cost V 5 bases and J 1 base, with 8 bases left between them.